This TCR beta chain was profiled in a study of cytomegalovirus exposure and HLA in healthy donors. Regarding the study as a whole: In vitro testing confirmed a few CMV-associated chains as specific for CMV antigens.

In regard to this clone: The antigen remains unidentified.

The PCR was carried out with 60 Vbeta primers and 13 Jbeta primers. Per the study methods: Unique TCR beta chains numbered 60 million to 100 million in a later analysis, with around 12 million shared. TCRdb keeps only in-frame clones here, not all; method: immunoSEQ multiplex PCR. Clone size and V and J calls were adopted from that table, with D and trimming inferred from the DNA. This sample yields roughly 190,000 clones, of which roughly four fifths are seen a single time; around 3.3% belongs to the top ten. Germline loops: CDR1 SQVTM, CDR2 ANQGSEA. V lost 2 bases, J lost 4 bases, and 3 bases stayed unmatched. The CDR3 has 14 residues.

Sequencing used PBMCs. The chain uses TRBV29-1 and TRBJ2-1, with TRBD2 identical over 9 bases. The clonotype comes from a woman in her thirties in good health and CMV-seropositive. The DNA for the CDR3 is TGCAGCGTTGAATGGACTAGCGTATACAATGAGCAGTTCTTC. Protein product: CSVEWTSVYNEQFF.